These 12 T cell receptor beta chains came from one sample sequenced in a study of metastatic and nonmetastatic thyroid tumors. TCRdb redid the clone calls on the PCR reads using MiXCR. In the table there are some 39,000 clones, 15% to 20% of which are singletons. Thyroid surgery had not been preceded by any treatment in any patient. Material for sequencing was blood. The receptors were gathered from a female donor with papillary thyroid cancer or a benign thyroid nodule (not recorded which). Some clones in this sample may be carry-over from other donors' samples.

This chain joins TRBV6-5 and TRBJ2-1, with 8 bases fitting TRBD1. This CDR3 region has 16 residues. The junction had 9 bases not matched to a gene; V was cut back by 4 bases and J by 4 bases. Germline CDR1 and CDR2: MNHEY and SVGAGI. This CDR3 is CASSWLGRGPYNEQFF. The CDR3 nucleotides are TGTGCCAGCAGTTGGTTGGGCAGGGGGCCTTACAATGAGCAGTTCTTC.

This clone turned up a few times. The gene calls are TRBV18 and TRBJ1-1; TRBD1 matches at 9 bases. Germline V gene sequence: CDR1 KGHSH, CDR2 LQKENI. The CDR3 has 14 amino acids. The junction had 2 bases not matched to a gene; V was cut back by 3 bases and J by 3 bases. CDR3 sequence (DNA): TGTGCCAGCTCACCTCGACAGGGGGACACTGAAGCTTTCTTT. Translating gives CASSPRQGDTEAFF.

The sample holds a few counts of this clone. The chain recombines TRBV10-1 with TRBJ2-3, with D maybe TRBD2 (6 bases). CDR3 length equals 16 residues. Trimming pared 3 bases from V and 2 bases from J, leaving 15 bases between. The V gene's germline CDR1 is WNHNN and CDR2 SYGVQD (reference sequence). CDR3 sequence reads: CASSDSGGIPTDTQYF. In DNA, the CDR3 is TGCGCCAGCAGTGATTCTGGAGGGATACCCACAGATACGCAGTATTTT.

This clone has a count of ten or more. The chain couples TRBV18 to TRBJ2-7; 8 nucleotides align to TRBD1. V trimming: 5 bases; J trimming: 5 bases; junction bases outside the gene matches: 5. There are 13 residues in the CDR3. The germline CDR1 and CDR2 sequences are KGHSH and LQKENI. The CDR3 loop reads CASSRQGKDEQYF. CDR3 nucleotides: TGTGCCAGCTCAAGACAGGGGAAGGACGAGCAGTACTTC.

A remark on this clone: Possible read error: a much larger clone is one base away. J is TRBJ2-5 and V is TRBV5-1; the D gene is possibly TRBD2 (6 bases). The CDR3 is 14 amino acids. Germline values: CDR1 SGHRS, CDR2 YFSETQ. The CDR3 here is CASRLEGRRETQYF. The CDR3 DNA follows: TGCGCCAGCAGATTGGAGGGCAGAAGAGAGACCCAGTACTTC.

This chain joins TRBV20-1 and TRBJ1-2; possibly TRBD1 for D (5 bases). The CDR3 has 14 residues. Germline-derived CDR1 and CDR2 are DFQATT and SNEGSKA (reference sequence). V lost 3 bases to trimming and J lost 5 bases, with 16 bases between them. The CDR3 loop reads CSASEGTGGYGYTF. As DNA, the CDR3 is TGCAGTGCTAGCGAAGGGACGGGGGGTTATGGCTACACCTTC.

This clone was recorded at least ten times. The CDR3 DNA follows: TGTGCCAGCAGCTGGGGACAGGGGGGCACAGATACGCAGTATTTT. This encodes CASSWGQGGTDTQYF. The rearrangement joins TRBV7-8 to TRBJ2-3, with 11 bases aligning to TRBD1. V was pared by 4 bases and J by 1 base, with 1 base of the junction left unmatched. This CDR3 spans 15 amino acids. Germline V gives CDR1 SGHVS, CDR2 FQNEAQ.

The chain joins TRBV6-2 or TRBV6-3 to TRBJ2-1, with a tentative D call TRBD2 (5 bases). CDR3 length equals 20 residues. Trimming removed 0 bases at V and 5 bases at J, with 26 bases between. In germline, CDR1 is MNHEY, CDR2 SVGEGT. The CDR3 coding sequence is TGTGCCAGCAGTTACTCGAACCCGGGGAAATCGGGAAGTGGCCACAATGAGCAGTTCTTC. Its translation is CASSYSNPGKSGSGHNEQFF.

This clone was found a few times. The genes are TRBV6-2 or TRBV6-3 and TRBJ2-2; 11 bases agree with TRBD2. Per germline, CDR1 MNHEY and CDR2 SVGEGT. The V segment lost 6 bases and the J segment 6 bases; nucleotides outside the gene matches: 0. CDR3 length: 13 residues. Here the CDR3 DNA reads TGTGCCAGCAGGGGACTAGCGGCCGGGGAGCTGTTTTTT. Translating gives CASRGLAAGELFF.

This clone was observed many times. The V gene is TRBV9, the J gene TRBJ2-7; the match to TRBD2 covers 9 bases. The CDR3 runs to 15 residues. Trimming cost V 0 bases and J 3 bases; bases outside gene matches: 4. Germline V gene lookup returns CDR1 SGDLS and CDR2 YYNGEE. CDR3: CASSVGSGSFYEQYF. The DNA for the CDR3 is TGTGCCAGCAGCGTAGGTAGCGGGAGCTTCTACGAGCAGTACTTC.

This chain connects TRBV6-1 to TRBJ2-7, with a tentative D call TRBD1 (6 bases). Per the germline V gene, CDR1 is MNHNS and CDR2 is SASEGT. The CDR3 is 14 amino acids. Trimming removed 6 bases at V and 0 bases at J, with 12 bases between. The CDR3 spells CASRLKDSSYEQYF. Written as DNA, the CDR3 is TGTGCCAGCAGGTTAAAGGACAGCTCCTACGAGCAGTACTTC.

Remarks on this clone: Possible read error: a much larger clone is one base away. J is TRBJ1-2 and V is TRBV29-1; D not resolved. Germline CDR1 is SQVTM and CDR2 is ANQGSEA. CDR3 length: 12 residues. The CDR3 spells CSVDSPIAGYNF. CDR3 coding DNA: TGCAGCGTTGACAGCCCCATTGCTGGCTACAACTTC.